The rows below give T cell receptor beta chains drawn from one sample of a study of Graves' ophthalmopathy and Graves' hyperthyroidism. In TCRdb, the multiplex PCR reads were re-called with MiXCR into one record per CDR3 protein. Here the sample spans approximately 1.2 million distinct CDR3 sequences, about two fifths being singletons. Sequencing was carried out using peripheral blood or thyroid tissue (not recorded which). These receptors all come from an adult man with Graves' hyperthyroidism. Each CDR3 is given with its conserved first and last residue. D genes are given only for firm matches. Clone size appears in some rows only: once, few, many, or a class for an expanded clone.

v_gene,j_gene,d_gene,abundance,CDR3nt,CDR3aa
TRBV6-5,TRBJ1-6,.,many,TGTGCCAGCAGTTACGTGTCTTCCGCAAATTCACCCCTCCACTTT,CASSYVSSANSPLHF
TRBV10-2,TRBJ1-2,TRBD1,once,TGCGCCATAGAAGGACAGGGAAACTATGGCTACACCTTC,CAIEGQGNYGYTF
TRBV2,TRBJ2-2,.,.,TGTGCCAGCAGTGAAGCGGGGTTGGGGACCGGGGAGCTGTTTTTT,CASSEAGLGTGELFF
TRBV28,TRBJ1-1,.,.,TGTGCCAGCAGCGCAGGGGACCGGTATGGTGAAGCTTTCTTT,CASSAGDRYGEAFF
TRBV7-2,TRBJ2-7,.,.,TGTGCCAGCAGCCTCGGACAGACTAGCAACTACGAGCAGTACTTC,CASSLGQTSNYEQYF
TRBV9,TRBJ1-2,.,many,TGTGCCAGCAGCGTAGGGGGATCGGCAAACTATGGCTACACCTTC,CASSVGGSANYGYTF
TRBV6-5,TRBJ1-2,TRBD1,many,TGTGCCAGCAGTCGAGACAGGGTTGGAGGCTACACCTTC,CASSRDRVGGYTF
TRBV14,TRBJ2-5,.,.,TGTGCCAGCAGCCAAATGGGACGGGAAGAGACCCAGTACTTC,CASSQMGREETQYF
TRBV20-1,TRBJ1-6,.,few,TGCAGTGCTAGAGAGTGGGGAAGGTCACCCCTCCACTTT,CSAREWGRSPLHF
TRBV12-3/TRBV12-4,TRBJ1-3,.,.,TGTGCCAGCGGCATCCGAGGGAACTCTGGAAACACCATATATTTT,CASGIRGNSGNTIYF
TRBV5-1,TRBJ1-5,TRBD1,.,TGCGCCAGCAGCTCCGGACAGGGGATCACGCAGCCCCAGCATTTT,CASSSGQGITQPQHF
TRBV6-1,TRBJ2-7,TRBD2,few,TGTGCCAGCGGAGGTGGGGCCCTAGCGGCCTCCTACGAGCAGTACTTC,CASGGGALAASYEQYF
TRBV7-9,TRBJ1-3,TRBD1,once,TGTGCCAGCAGCCATCCGGGACAGGTCCTGAACACCATATATTTT,CASSHPGQVLNTIYF
TRBV5-8,TRBJ1-1,.,.,TGTGCCAGCAGCTACCGGGGCCGGGTCTCGAACACTGGAGCTTTCTTT,CASSYRGRVSNTGAFF
TRBV27,TRBJ1-4,.,.,TGTGCCAGCAGATCTCAAGGGGGGGATACGGAAAAACTGTTTTTT,CASRSQGGDTEKLFF
TRBV12-3/TRBV12-4,TRBJ1-5,.,.,TGTGCCAGCAGTACGGTGACAACAAGCAATCAGCCCCAGCATTTT,CASSTVTTSNQPQHF
TRBV10-3,TRBJ2-2,.,.,TGTGCCGGCAGTTACTCAGCTTCCGGGGAGCTGTTTTTT,CAGSYSASGELFF
TRBV20-1,TRBJ1-1,.,.,TGCAGTGCTAACAGGGACCTGAACACTGAAGCTTTCTTT,CSANRDLNTEAFF
TRBV12-3/TRBV12-4,TRBJ1-2,.,many,TGTGCCAGCAGCCCGGGTCCCAGGGTTGGCTACACCTTC,CASSPGPRVGYTF
TRBV12-3/TRBV12-4,TRBJ1-5,.,.,TGTGCCAGCAGTTTAAGGGTTGAGGGTCAGCCCCAGCATTTT,CASSLRVEGQPQHF
TRBV15,TRBJ2-5,.,few,TGTGCCACCAGCCTTGACCGCGGCCCCCAAGAGACCCAGTACTTC,CATSLDRGPQETQYF
TRBV15,TRBJ2-7,.,many,TGTGCCACCAGCAGAGTCAGTAGCGACGAGCAGTACTTC,CATSRVSSDEQYF
TRBV14,TRBJ2-7,.,.,TGTGCCAGCAGCCGTGGACAGTTTATGAAGTACTTC,CASSRGQFMKYF
TRBV29-1,TRBJ2-2,.,.,TGCAGCGGGAGAGGGGCTAGCAACACCGGGGAGCTGTCTTGG,CSGRGASNTGELSW
TRBV2,TRBJ2-7,TRBD2,.,TGTGCCAGCAGTCGGACTAGCGGGGGGGCCGTCTACGAGCAGTACTTC,CASSRTSGGAVYEQYF
TRBV15,TRBJ2-7,.,.,TGTGCCACCAGCAGAGCGGGACTGGGGTCCTACGAGCAGTACTTC,CATSRAGLGSYEQYF
TRBV7-9,TRBJ1-1,.,many,TGTGCCAGCATGGCGGACGCGAACACTGAAGCTTTCTTT,CASMADANTEAFF
TRBV10-3,TRBJ2-7,TRBD1,many,TGTGCCATCAGTGGGAGGACAGGGGGCTACGAGCAGTACTTC,CAISGRTGGYEQYF
TRBV9,TRBJ1-1,.,many,TGTGCCAGCAGCTTAACTGGTAAGATGAACACTGAAGCTTTCTTT,CASSLTGKMNTEAFF
TRBV5-1,TRBJ2-7,TRBD1,.,TGCGCCAGCAGCAGTACAGGGACAGGGAAATGGGAGCAGTACTTC,CASSSTGTGKWEQYF
TRBV10-3,TRBJ2-7,TRBD1,few,TGTGCCATCAGGCGGGACAGGGGGCTCTACGAGCAGTACTTC,CAIRRDRGLYEQYF
TRBV10-3,TRBJ2-7,.,few,TGTGCCAGCAGTTACTCGATGACTCGAGCAGGGGATTACGAGCAGTACTTC,CASSYSMTRAGDYEQYF
TRBV29-1,TRBJ1-4,.,once,TGCAGCGTTGTTGGGCTGAGGGGGGCAGGTGAAAAACTGTTTTTT,CSVVGLRGAGEKLFF
TRBV7-9,TRBJ2-7,.,many,TGTGCCAGCAGAGGGGGGACTGTGAACGAGCAGTACTTC,CASRGGTVNEQYF
TRBV20-1,TRBJ2-7,TRBD1,few,TGCAGTGCTAGACCAACCTTCGGACAGGGGAACAACGAGCAGTACTTC,CSARPTFGQGNNEQYF
TRBV9,TRBJ1-5,.,many,TGTGCCAGCAGCGTAGGTCGGAACAATCAGCCCCAGCATTTT,CASSVGRNNQPQHF
TRBV29-1,TRBJ2-7,.,many,TGCAGCGTTGCTTTATTGGGCTACGAGCAGTACTTC,CSVALLGYEQYF
TRBV29-1,TRBJ1-2,TRBD1,.,TGCAGCGATACGACAGGGGCCAGTGGCTACACCTTC,CSDTTGASGYTF
TRBV2,TRBJ1-5,TRBD1,many,TGTGCCAGCAGTTGGACAGGGGAGGTTCATCAGCCCCAGCATTTT,CASSWTGEVHQPQHF
TRBV9,TRBJ1-1,.,many,TGTGCCAGCAGCAGAGGGCCCACCCCGAGAGCTTTCTTT,CASSRGPTPRAFF
TRBV4-1,TRBJ1-4,.,few,TGCGCCAGCAGCCAGGAGCAATCCGCGCACCATGAAAAACTGTTTTTT,CASSQEQSAHHEKLFF
TRBV2,TRBJ1-5,.,.,TGTGCCAGCAGTGAAGAGGGAGGGTTCTTCATTCAGCCCCAGCATTTT,CASSEEGGFFIQPQHF
TRBV4-1,TRBJ2-7,.,.,TGCGCCAGCAGTGGGGAGGTTACAGGGCGGTACGAGCAGTACTTC,CASSGEVTGRYEQYF
TRBV5-5,TRBJ2-7,.,.,TGTGCCAGCAGCTTAATCCCAGGGCCCTCCTACGAGCAGTACTTC,CASSLIPGPSYEQYF
TRBV10-2,TRBJ1-2,.,.,TGCGCCAGCAGTGAGCCGGACAGTCCCGGGGTACTCTATGGCTACACCTTC,CASSEPDSPGVLYGYTF
TRBV2,TRBJ1-2,.,.,TGTGCCAGCAGTGTTAGGGTCGAGGGCGGCTACACCTTC,CASSVRVEGGYTF
TRBV6-5,TRBJ1-1,.,.,TGTGCCAGCAGTTACTCGAACCCACCCGGAGCTTTCTTT,CASSYSNPPGAFF
TRBV20-1,TRBJ1-5,TRBD1,many,TGCAGTGCTAGAGTCCCCGACAGGGACAATCAGCCCCAGCATTTT,CSARVPDRDNQPQHF
TRBV7-6,TRBJ1-1,TRBD1,many,TGTGCCAGCAGCTTAGGAAGCGGACAGGGAAGGGCTGAAGCTTTCTTT,CASSLGSGQGRAEAFF
TRBV7-9,TRBJ1-4,.,few,TGTGCCAGCAGCTTATCGGGGGGCACAGGGAGATTTCGGGATGAAAAACTGTTTTTT,CASSLSGGTGRFRDEKLFF
TRBV7-9,TRBJ1-6,.,.,TGTGCCAGCAGCAGACCCCGGGTCGGGAATTCACCCCTCCACTTT,CASSRPRVGNSPLHF
TRBV6-2/TRBV6-3,TRBJ2-5,.,few,TGTGCCAGCAGTTACCGAGGGCTCGTGGAGACCCAGTACTTC,CASSYRGLVETQYF